This TCR beta chain was profiled in a study of cytomegalovirus exposure and HLA in healthy donors. As for this clone: Its antigen is as yet unknown.

Germline CDR1 is LNHDA and CDR2 is SQIVND (reference sequence). The CDR3 has 14 residues. With 4 bases removed from V and 4 bases from J, the gap between germline ends came to 13 bases. Study-level results: HLA-A and HLA-B allele assignments for most subjects were reportedly predicted accurately using TCR beta sequences. Previously analyzed data showed that most TCR beta V segments were productive at a frequency of about 87% or about 30%.

PCR involved 60 Vbeta and 13 Jbeta primers. The data were produced by immunoSEQ multiplex PCR, yet TCRdb's version contains in-frame clones alone and is incomplete. Of about 130,000 clones in the sample, 66% were seen once. The clonotype comes from a human donor in good health. The chain combines TRBV19 with TRBJ1-2, with D hard to call. The specimen sequenced was PBMCs. The CDR3 here is CASSSQSIGYGYTF. Here the CDR3 DNA reads TGTGCCAGTAGTAGCCAGTCGATTGGCTATGGCTACACCTTC.